This TCR beta chain was observed in a study of OX40 agonist ivuxolimab in advanced cancers. Study-level information: It was ivuxolimab, an agonistic anti-OX40 (CD134) antibody, that patients were treated with.

Notes on the study in general: A proportion of nonresponders additionally exhibited low normalized T-cell clonal expansion.

On this clone itself: Its antigen is undetermined.

The CDR3 extends over 16 amino acids. Deletions cut 0 bases from V and 6 bases from J, with 15 bases between. Germline CDR1 LGHNA, CDR2 YSLEER. The assay was immunoSEQ multiplex PCR, and TCRdb's table has in-frame clones only and misses some. This sample yields about 40,000 clones, of which 82% are seen a single time; roughly 24% belongs to the top ten. The TCR comes from an adult with an advanced solid tumor such as melanoma, head and neck, liver or kidney cancer. V is TRBV4-3 and J is TRBJ1-5, with D possibly TRBD1 on 6 matching bases. Sequenced here: CD4+ or CD8+ T cells sorted from blood, sampled in a trial of the OX40 agonist ivuxolimab. CDR3 sequence (DNA): TGCGCCAGCAGCCAAGATGGGCAGGGGAAGAGTCAGCCCCAGCATTTT. Translated: CASSQDGQGKSQPQHF.